This TCR beta chain derives from a study of OX40 agonist ivuxolimab in advanced cancers. On the study more broadly: Hepatocellular carcinoma, melanoma, renal cell or head and neck cancer occurred in dose-escalation patients.

In its sample, this clone was seen a few times. CDR3 length: 13 amino acids. The germline V and J ends were trimmed by 3 bases and 5 bases, with 8 bases remaining between them. The germline V gene encodes CDR1 MNHNS and CDR2 SASEGT. Here immunoSEQ multiplex PCR was the method, and the copy in TCRdb shows in-frame clones only, minus some. The sample lists 8,500 to 14,000 clones; 77% were seen once. The chain combines TRBV6-1 with TRBJ2-1; D uncertain. The receptor comes from an adult with an advanced solid tumor such as melanoma, head and neck, liver or kidney cancer. Sequenced here: CD4+ or CD8+ T cells sorted from blood, sampled in a trial of the OX40 agonist ivuxolimab. The CDR3 DNA follows: TGTGCCAGCAGTGACGGGCAAAACAATGAGCAGTTCTTC. Amino acid sequence: CASSDGQNNEQFF.